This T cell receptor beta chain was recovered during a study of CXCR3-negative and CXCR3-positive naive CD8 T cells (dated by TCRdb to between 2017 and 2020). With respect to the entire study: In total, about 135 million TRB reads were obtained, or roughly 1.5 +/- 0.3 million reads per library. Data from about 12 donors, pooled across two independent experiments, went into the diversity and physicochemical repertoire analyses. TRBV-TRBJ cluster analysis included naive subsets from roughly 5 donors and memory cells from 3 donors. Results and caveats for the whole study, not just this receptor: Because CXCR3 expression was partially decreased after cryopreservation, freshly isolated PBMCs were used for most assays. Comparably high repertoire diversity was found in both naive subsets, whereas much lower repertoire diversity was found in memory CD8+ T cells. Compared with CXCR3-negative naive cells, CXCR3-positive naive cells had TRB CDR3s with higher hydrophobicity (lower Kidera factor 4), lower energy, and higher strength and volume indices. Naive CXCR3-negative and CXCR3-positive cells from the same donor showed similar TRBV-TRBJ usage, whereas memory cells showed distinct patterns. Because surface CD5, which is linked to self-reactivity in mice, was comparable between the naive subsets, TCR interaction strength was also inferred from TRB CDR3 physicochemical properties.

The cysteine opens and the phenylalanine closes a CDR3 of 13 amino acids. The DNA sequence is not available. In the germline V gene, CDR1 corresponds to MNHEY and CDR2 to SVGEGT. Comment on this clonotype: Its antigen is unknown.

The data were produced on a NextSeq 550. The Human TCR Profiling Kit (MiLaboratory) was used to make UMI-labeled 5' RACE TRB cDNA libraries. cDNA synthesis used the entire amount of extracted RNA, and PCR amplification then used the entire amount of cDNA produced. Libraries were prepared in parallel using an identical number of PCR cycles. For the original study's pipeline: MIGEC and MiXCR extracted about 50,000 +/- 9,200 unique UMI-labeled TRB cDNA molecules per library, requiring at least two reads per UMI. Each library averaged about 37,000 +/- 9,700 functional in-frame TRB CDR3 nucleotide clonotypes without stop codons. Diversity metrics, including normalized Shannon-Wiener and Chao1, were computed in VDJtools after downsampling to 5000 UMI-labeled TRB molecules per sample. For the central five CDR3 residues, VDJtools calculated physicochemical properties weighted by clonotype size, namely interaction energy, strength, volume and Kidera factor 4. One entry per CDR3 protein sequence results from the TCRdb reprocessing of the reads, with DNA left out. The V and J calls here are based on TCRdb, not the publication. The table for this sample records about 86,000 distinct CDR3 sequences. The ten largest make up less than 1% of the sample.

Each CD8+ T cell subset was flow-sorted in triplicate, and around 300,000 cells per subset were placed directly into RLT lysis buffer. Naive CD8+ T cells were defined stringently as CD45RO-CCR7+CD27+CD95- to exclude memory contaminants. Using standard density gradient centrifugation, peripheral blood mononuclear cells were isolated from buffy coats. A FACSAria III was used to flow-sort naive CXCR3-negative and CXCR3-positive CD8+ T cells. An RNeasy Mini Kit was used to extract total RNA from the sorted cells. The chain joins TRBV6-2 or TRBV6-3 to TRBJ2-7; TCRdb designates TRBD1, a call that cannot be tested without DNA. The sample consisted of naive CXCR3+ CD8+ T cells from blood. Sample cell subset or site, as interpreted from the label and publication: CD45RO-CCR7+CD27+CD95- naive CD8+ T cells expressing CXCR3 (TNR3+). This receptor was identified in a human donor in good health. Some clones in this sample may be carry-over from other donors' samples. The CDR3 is CASRGLTVYEQYF.